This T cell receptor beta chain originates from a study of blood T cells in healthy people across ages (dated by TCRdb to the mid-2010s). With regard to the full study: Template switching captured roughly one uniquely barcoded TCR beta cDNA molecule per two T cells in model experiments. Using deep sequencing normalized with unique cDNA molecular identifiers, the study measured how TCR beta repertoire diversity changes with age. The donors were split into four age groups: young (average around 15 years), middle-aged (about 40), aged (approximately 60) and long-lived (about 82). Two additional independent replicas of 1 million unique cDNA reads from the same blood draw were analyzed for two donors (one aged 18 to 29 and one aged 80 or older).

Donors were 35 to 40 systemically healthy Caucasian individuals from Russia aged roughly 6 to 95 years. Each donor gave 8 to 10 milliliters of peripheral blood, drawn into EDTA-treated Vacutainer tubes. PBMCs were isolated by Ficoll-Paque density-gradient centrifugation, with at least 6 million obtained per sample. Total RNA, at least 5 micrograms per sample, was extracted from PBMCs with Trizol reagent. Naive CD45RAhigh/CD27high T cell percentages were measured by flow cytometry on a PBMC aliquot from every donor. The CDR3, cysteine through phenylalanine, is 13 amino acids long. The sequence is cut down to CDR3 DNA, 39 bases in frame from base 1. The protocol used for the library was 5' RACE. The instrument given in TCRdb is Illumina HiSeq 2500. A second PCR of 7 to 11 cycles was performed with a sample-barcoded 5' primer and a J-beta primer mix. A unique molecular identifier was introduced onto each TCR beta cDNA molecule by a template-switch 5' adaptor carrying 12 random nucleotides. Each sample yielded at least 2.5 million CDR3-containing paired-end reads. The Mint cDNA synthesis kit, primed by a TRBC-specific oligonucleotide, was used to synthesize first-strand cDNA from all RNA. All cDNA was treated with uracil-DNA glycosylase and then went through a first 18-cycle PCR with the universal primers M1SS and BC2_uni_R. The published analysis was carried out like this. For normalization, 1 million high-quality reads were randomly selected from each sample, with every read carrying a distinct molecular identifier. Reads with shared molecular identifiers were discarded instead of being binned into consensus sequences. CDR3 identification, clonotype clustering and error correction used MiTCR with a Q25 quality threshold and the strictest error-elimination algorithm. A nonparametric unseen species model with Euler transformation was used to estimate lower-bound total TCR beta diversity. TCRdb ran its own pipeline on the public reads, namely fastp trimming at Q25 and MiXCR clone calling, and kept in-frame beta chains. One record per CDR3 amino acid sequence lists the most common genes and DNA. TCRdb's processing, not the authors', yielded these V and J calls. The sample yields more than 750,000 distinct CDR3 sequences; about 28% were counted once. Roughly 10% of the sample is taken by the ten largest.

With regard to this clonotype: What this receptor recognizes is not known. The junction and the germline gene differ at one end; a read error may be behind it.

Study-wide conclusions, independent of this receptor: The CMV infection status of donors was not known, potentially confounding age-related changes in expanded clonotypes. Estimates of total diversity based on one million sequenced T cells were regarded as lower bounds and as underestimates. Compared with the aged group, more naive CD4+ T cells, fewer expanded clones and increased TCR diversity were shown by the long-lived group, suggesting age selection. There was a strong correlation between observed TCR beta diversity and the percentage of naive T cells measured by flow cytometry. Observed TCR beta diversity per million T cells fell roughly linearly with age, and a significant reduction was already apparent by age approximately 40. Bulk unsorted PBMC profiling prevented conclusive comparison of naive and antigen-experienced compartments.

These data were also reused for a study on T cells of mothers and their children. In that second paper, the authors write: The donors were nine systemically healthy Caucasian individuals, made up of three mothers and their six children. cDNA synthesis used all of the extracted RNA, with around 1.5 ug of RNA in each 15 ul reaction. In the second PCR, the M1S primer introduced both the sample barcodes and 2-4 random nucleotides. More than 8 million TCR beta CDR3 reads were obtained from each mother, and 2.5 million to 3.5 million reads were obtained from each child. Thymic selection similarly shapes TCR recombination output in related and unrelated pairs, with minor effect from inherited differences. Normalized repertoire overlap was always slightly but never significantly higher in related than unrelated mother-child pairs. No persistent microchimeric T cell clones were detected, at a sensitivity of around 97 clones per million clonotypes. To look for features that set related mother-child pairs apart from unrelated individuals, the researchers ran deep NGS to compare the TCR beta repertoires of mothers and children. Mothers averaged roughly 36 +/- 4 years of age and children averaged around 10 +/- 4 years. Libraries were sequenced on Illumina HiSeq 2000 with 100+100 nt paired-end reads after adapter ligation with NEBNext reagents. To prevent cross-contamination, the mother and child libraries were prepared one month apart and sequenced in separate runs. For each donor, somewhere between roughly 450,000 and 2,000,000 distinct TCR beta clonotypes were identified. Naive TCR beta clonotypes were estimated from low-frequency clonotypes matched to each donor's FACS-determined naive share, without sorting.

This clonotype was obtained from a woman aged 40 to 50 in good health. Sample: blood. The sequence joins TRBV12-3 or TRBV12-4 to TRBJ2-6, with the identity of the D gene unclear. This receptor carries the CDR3 CASRQNGLYAEAF. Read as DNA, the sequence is TGTGCCAGCAGACAGAACGGGCTCTACGCTGAAGCTTTC.